The 30 T cell receptor beta chains given below trace back to one sample, sequenced in a study of CD8 T cells in Susac syndrome (dated by TCRdb to between 2018 and 2021). The library was generated by the immunoSEQ multiplex PCR assay. RNA was extracted using the RNeasy kit, and about 0.5 to 1 ug of the RNA was reverse transcribed with random hexamers. TCRdb redid the processing of the public reads, applying fastp at Q25 and MiXCR, and retained in-frame beta chains. Records with the same CDR3 protein are collapsed into one entry carrying the most frequent genes and DNA. Across this sample there are about 100,000 distinct CDR3 sequences, with 95% seen only once. The ten largest clonotypes hold 0.3% of the sample. The sequenced material came from CD8+ T cells from PBMCs. These receptors were collected from a human donor with Susac syndrome.

V and J are TRBV29-1 and TRBJ2-7; TRBD1 matches at 8 bases. The V and J ends lost 4 bases and 7 bases, in that order; junction bases with no gene match: 6. Per the germline V gene, CDR1 is SQVTM and CDR2 is ANQGSEA. The CDR3 loop spans 12 amino acids. CDR3: CSVVTGVGEQYF. CDR3 bases: TGCAGCGTTGTGACAGGGGTGGGTGAGCAGTACTTC.

This clonotype was seen only a few times. V gene TRBV6-5 combines with J gene TRBJ1-1; D call uncertain. Germline CDR1 MNHEY, CDR2 SVGAGI. The CDR3 loop spans 11 amino acids. Trimming removed 5 bases at V and 6 bases at J, with 7 bases between. CDR3 loop: CASSQGSEAFF. The CDR3 nucleotides read TGTGCCAGCAGTCAAGGGTCTGAAGCTTTCTTT.

This chain joins TRBV20-1 and TRBJ2-3; 11 bases map to TRBD2. Per germline, CDR1 DFQATT and CDR2 SNEGSKA (reference sequence). The length of the CDR3 is 17 residues. Trimming at V came to 3 bases and at J to 2 bases, leaving 10 bases not matched to a gene. CDR3 amino acids: CSASNLLAGGITDTQYF. The CDR3, as DNA: TGCAGTGCTAGCAACCTATTAGCGGGGGGGATCACAGATACGCAGTATTTT.

The gene calls are TRBV19 and TRBJ2-1; 8 bases are a match to TRBD1. V was pared by 7 bases and J by 4 bases, with 12 bases of the junction left unmatched. This CDR3 spans 16 amino acids. CDR1 and CDR2 (germline): LNHDA, SQIVND (reference sequence). The CDR3 sequence is CASKMVGRTGYNEQFF. DNA of the CDR3: TGTGCCAGTAAGATGGTTGGGCGGACAGGGTACAATGAGCAGTTCTTC.

V usage is TRBV13 and J usage is TRBJ2-1; D is undetermined. Germline CDR1 PRHDT, CDR2 FYEKMQ (reference sequence). Trimming stripped 5 bases from V and 9 bases from J, with 8 bases between. The CDR3 loop spans 11 amino acids. CDR3 protein: CASSGDGEQFF. CDR3 bases: TGTGCCAGCAGCGGTGATGGTGAGCAGTTCTTC.

This rearrangement joins TRBV3-1 to TRBJ2-7, with a tentative D call TRBD1 (6 bases). This CDR3 is 13 amino acids long. Per the germline V gene, CDR1 is LGHDT and CDR2 is YNNKEL (reference sequence). Between the trimmed V and J ends, which lost 5 bases and 2 bases, there was a span of 10 bases. The CDR3: CASSATGAYEQYF. CDR3 nucleotide sequence: TGTGCCAGCAGCGCGACAGGCGCCTACGAGCAGTACTTC.

The rearrangement joins TRBV3-1 to TRBJ1-6; weak D call: TRBD1 (5 bases). This CDR3 comprises 16 residues. The germline gives CDR1 LGHDT, CDR2 YNNKEL (reference sequence). V was shortened by 1 base and J by 10 bases, with 17 bases between the two germline ends. CDR3 DNA: TGTGCCAGCAGCCAAGGCTTTCAGGGACGTGGGTCACCCCTCCACTTT. Translation: CASSQGFQGRGSPLHF.

The rearrangement uses TRBV12-5 and TRBJ2-3, with 12 bases lining up with TRBD2. CDR1 is LGHNT, CDR2 FRNRAP, per germline. The CDR3 totals 15 residues. Trimming at V came to 5 bases and at J to 3 bases, leaving 3 bases not matched to a gene. In DNA form, the CDR3 reads TGTGCTAGTGGTCCGGGGACTAGCGGGACAGATACGCAGTATTTT. Its translation is CASGPGTSGTDTQYF.

The V and J genes are TRBV19 and TRBJ1-1; D ambiguous. Germline V gene lookup returns CDR1 LNHDA and CDR2 SQIVND (reference sequence). V dropped 3 bases and J dropped 3 bases, with 17 bases sitting between them. CDR3 length equals 16 residues. CDR3 coding DNA: TGTGCCAGTAGTATGGGCGTCACGCGTCGGCACACTGAAGCTTTCTTT. Amino acid sequence: CASSMGVTRRHTEAFF.

The chain has TRBV28 and TRBJ1-2; D uncertain. Germline CDR1 MDHEN, CDR2 SYDVKM. The CDR3 is 10 residues long. V shed 8 bases and J shed 4 bases, with 5 bases lying between them. In DNA, the CDR3 is TGTGCCAGCCAAGGCTATGGCTACACCTTC. This encodes CASQGYGYTF.

This sequence joins TRBV20-1 and TRBJ1-1; possible D gene TRBD1, 6 bases. V shed 5 bases and J shed 3 bases, with 10 bases lying between them. In germline, CDR1 is DFQATT, CDR2 SNEGSKA (reference sequence). CDR3 length: 12 residues. The CDR3 DNA is TGCAGTGCTCAGGGGCGCGACACTGAAGCTTTCTTT. This translates into CSAQGRDTEAFF.

The V and J genes are TRBV12-3 or TRBV12-4 and TRBJ2-1, with D possibly matching TRBD2 (5 bases). This CDR3 contains 11 residues. V lost 10 bases and J 5 bases, leaving 9 bases between the germline ends. The DNA of the CDR3 is TGTGCCACGGAGGCGAACAATGAGCAGTTCTTC. Protein product: CATEANNEQFF.

V is TRBV7-3 and J is TRBJ2-3; D perhaps matches TRBD1 (6 bases). V lost 4 bases, J lost 1 base, and 12 bases lay in between. Per the germline V gene, CDR1 is SGHTA and CDR2 is FQGTGA. The CDR3 runs to 15 residues. The CDR3 DNA sequence: TGTGCCAGCAGCTCTGCAGGGGCTGGCACAGATACGCAGTATTTT. It specifies CASSSAGAGTDTQYF.

The chain joins TRBV29-1 to TRBJ2-7; D is undetermined. The CDR3 spans 13 residues. V lost 6 bases and J 0 bases, leaving 12 bases between the germline ends. CDR1 is SQVTM, CDR2 ANQGSEA, per germline. The CDR3 loop reads CSVLTASSYEQYF. CDR3 in DNA: TGCAGCGTCCTGACTGCTAGCTCCTACGAGCAGTACTTC.

The chain's CDR3 is CASSDRRETSYEQYF. For the CDR3, the DNA is TGTGCCAGCAGTGATCGGCGGGAGACCTCCTACGAGCAGTACTTC. The chain employs TRBV2 and TRBJ2-7; 7 bases line up with TRBD2. The CDR3 is 15 residues long. Germline V gene data show CDR1 as SNHLY and CDR2 as FYNNEI. The junction had 5 bases not matched to a gene; V was cut back by 3 bases and J by 0 bases.

The chain combines TRBV19 with TRBJ2-2; TRBD1 matches at 9 bases. Losses at the gene ends were 5 bases for V and 1 base for J; bases not matched to a gene: 5. The CDR3 covers 16 residues. Germline V gene lookup returns CDR1 LNHDA and CDR2 SQIVND (reference sequence). CDR3 sequence reads: CASSPRTGVNTGELFF. The CDR3 region has the DNA TGTGCCAGTAGTCCCCGGACAGGGGTGAACACCGGGGAGCTGTTTTTT.

The chain carries TRBV15 and TRBJ1-1, with TRBD1 matching 10 bases. Trimming removed 5 bases from V and 5 bases from J; junction bases left unmatched: 8. The V gene's germline CDR1 is LNHNV and CDR2 YYDKDF (reference sequence). CDR3 size: 15 residues. The CDR3 spells CATSGETGGLTEAFF. CDR3 coding DNA: TGTGCCACCAGCGGGGAGACAGGGGGCTTGACTGAAGCTTTCTTT.

The chain employs TRBV12-3 or TRBV12-4 and TRBJ2-7; D ambiguous. This CDR3 spans 14 amino acids. V was shortened by 3 bases and J by 5 bases, with 14 bases between the two germline ends. The CDR3 DNA reads TGTGCCAGCAGTTTTCGTAGCTCGGGTGACGAGCAGTACTTC. This sequence encodes CASSFRSSGDEQYF.

The chain recombines TRBV15 with TRBJ2-2, with D possibly being TRBD2 (6 bases). Looked up from germline, CDR1 is LNHNV and CDR2 is YYDKDF (reference sequence). There are 17 residues in the CDR3. V dropped 0 bases and J dropped 0 bases, with 11 bases sitting between them. Here the CDR3 DNA reads TGTGCCACCAGCAGAGATCGTTGGGGGGCGAACACCGGGGAGCTGTTTTTT. Its protein product is CATSRDRWGANTGELFF.

The chain recombines TRBV7-2 with TRBJ2-1; D is uncertain. The CDR3 extends over 11 amino acids. V gave up 2 bases and J gave up 6 bases, with 2 bases separating them. In germline, CDR1 is SGHTA, CDR2 FQGNSA. The CDR3 here is CASSLFNEQFF. The CDR3 DNA is TGTGCCAGCAGCTTATTCAATGAGCAGTTCTTC.

This clonotype occurred once. The chain recombines TRBV11-2 with TRBJ2-5, with D maybe TRBD1 (5 bases). This CDR3 is built from 15 residues. Trimming shortened V by 2 bases and J by 3 bases, and 13 bases separated the two germline ends. Looked up from germline, CDR1 is SGHAT and CDR2 is FQNNGV. CDR3 loop: CASSLFHRIKETQYF. The CDR3, as DNA: TGTGCCAGCAGCTTATTCCACAGGATCAAAGAGACCCAGTACTTC.

This chain uses TRBV19 with TRBJ1-4, with TRBD1 as a possible D gene (6 bases). Trimming removed 9 bases at V and 2 bases at J, with 16 bases between. The germline gives CDR1 LNHDA, CDR2 SQIVND (reference sequence). The CDR3 loop spans 15 amino acids. The CDR3 protein is CASRKQQGTNEKLFF. Written as DNA, the CDR3 is TGTGCCAGCCGGAAACAACAGGGTACTAATGAAAAACTGTTTTTT.

The genes are TRBV6-5 and TRBJ2-7; D not certain. The germline gives CDR1 MNHEY, CDR2 SVGAGI. V was trimmed by 6 bases and J by 1 base, leaving 13 bases between them. This CDR3 is 14 amino acids long. The CDR3 is CASRPVTDSYEQYF. As DNA, the CDR3 is TGTGCCAGCAGACCCGTAACCGATTCCTACGAGCAGTACTTC.

V is TRBV7-9 and J is TRBJ2-5, with no clear D. V was shortened by 3 bases and J by 2 bases, with 7 bases between the two germline ends. CDR1 is SEHNR, CDR2 FQNEAQ, per germline (reference sequence). CDR3 length equals 13 residues. The DNA of the CDR3 is TGTGCCAGCAGCTTCCAGCTACAAGAGACCCAGTACTTC. The encoded protein is CASSFQLQETQYF.

The V gene is TRBV5-1, the J gene TRBJ2-7; D is ambiguous. The CDR3 loop spans 14 amino acids. Trimming pared 0 bases from V and 6 bases from J, leaving 13 bases between. Germline assignment: CDR1 SGHRS and CDR2 YFSETQ. The CDR3 bases are TGCGCCAGCAGCTTGGGACCGATGACTGGCGAGCAGTACTTC. It is translated as CASSLGPMTGEQYF.

CDR3 sequence reads: CASSYSEQGSEQYF. As DNA, the CDR3 is TGTGCCAGCAGTTACTCGGAACAGGGATCGGAGCAGTACTTC. The chain joins TRBV6-5 to TRBJ2-7, with D possibly TRBD1 on 6 matching bases. V lost 0 bases to trimming and J lost 7 bases, with 13 bases between them. CDR3 length: 14 residues. Germline CDR1 and CDR2: MNHEY and SVGAGI.

This sequence joins TRBV24-1 and TRBJ2-7, with 7 bases that match TRBD2. The germline CDR1 and CDR2 sequences are KGHDR and SFDVKD. Trimming cost V 6 bases and J 2 bases; bases outside gene matches: 6. The CDR3 consists of 14 residues. The CDR3, as DNA: TGTGCCACCAGTTGGAGCGGGGAAGCCTACGAGCAGTACTTC. Translated: CATSWSGEAYEQYF.

J is TRBJ2-7 and V is TRBV7-9; a possible D gene is TRBD2 (5 bases). CDR3 length equals 14 residues. The germline CDR1 and CDR2 sequences are SEHNR and FQNEAQ (reference sequence). Trimming removed 2 bases at V and 11 bases at J, with 19 bases between. The CDR3 region has the DNA TGTGCCAGCAGCTTACCCAACGGGATGACAAACAAGTACTTC. Translating gives CASSLPNGMTNKYF.

This clonotype occurred once. The CDR3 DNA is TGTGCCAGCAGCTACAGGGGAGGCGAAAACATTCAGTACTTC. This sequence encodes CASSYRGGENIQYF. This sequence joins TRBV7-9 and TRBJ2-4; perhaps TRBD1 as D (7 bases). V lost 4 bases and J lost 5, with 12 bases in between. This CDR3 has 14 amino acids. CDR1 and CDR2 from the germline V gene are SEHNR and FQNEAQ (reference sequence).

The genes are TRBV15 and TRBJ2-1; 7 bases line up with TRBD1. Germline V CDR1 and CDR2: LNHNV, YYDKDF (reference sequence). V lost 1 base, J lost 7 bases, and 7 bases stayed unmatched. This CDR3 comprises 15 residues. The CDR3 region has the DNA TGTGCCACCAGCAGAGCCGGGACAGAGATGAATGAGCAGTTCTTC. Its protein is CATSRAGTEMNEQFF.